This section outlines one T cell receptor (beta chain) sequence together with its context. The specificity of this receptor is unknown. The record has no base qualities; no much larger clone is one base away. The source of the sample is a study of beta chain features in type 1 diabetes (dated by TCRdb to between 2017 and 2018). Notes on the research overall: No differences in mean age, gender distribution, total cell number or subset yield were found between patients and healthy donors. A total of 85 million to 140 million sorted cells were examined across all samples, and the number of cells per subset was strongly correlated with RNA yield. In the study, TCRB repertoires of sorted circulating CD4+ T cell subsets from recently diagnosed type 1 diabetes patients were compared with those of matched healthy donors. Naive and central memory subsets were obtained from all 28 donors, but regulatory and stem cell-like memory subsets were isolated from only 8 patients and roughly eight healthy donors.

The entire isolated RNA was reverse transcribed using the High Capacity cDNA Reverse Transcription Kit, and thus expressed TCRB transcripts were sequenced. Stem cell-like memory T cell samples underwent survey-depth immunoSEQ sequencing, averaging roughly 1 million total reads per sample. Sorted cells were lysed in RLT buffer and RNA was extracted with DNase-treated RNeasy Micro or Mini kits, depending on cell number. To prevent cross-contamination, every cell subset was processed on its own, while patient and healthy donor samples were processed together. The immunoSEQ multiplex PCR was used to amplify TCRB sequences from cDNA, generating 87-bp fragments that spanned the CDR3 region. The amplicons were sequenced using the Illumina HiSeq platform. The source study handled its data this way. Synthetic template baselines were used to correct PCR bias computationally, reads within Hamming distance 2 were collapsed, and singletons that could not be merged were discarded. By aligning reads against IMGT, V, D and J genes, CDR3 length, and insertions or deletions at six rearrangement sites were assigned. Within each subset, clonotype counts were normalized to the number of sorted cells before true diversity and Gini coefficients were calculated with the tcR R package. The overlap coefficient, calculated on TCRB nucleotide sequences, was used to measure repertoire sharing. In TCRdb, the immuneACCESS table is reduced to in-frame sequences with V and J assigned. These tables do not hold every clone; where another copy was compared, an unresolved V gene accounts for under half, and the others remain unexplained. V and J calls and clone size follow that table, whereas D and trimming were derived from the DNA. This sample has tens of thousands of clones in its table, and about 45% of those were observed once. The ten largest clones represent 0.3% to 0.35% of the sample.

The V and J ends are trimmed by 4 bases and 2 bases, leaving 16 bases between them. The germline V gene sets CDR1 to SGHRS and CDR2 to YFSETQ. Counted from cysteine to phenylalanine, this CDR3 has 15 amino acids. Only the CDR3 region is kept as DNA, spanning 45 bases read in frame from base 1. General study outcomes and caveats: A moderate but significant shortening of TCRB CDR3 length was observed in type 1 diabetes patients in all four CD4+ subsets. At VDJ recombination sites, patients with type 1 diabetes made fewer insertions and deleted more nucleotides, a pattern implying thymic rearrangement abnormalities. PCR might favor shorter templates, but patient and control samples were amplified and corrected together, so any skew would affect both groups equally. Because cDNA was sequenced instead of genomic DNA, highly expressing activated cells could be over-represented, though the groups showed no difference in activation or CD3 levels. Because the HLA sub-analyses included only small numbers of individuals, any influence of HLA type on TCRB rearrangement was left unresolved. The naive, central memory and regulatory TCRB repertoires appeared to resemble one another more closely among patients than among healthy donors.

Each donor gave one peripheral blood draw, around 0.12 L on average, collected into heparinised tubes. A BD FACSAria II and a panel including CD45RO, CCR7, CD25, CD127, CD95 and CD27 were used to sort naive, central memory, regulatory and stem cell-like memory CD4+ T cells. A purity above 95% was achieved for all sorted populations. PBMCs were isolated right away by Lymphoprep density gradient centrifugation and were stained directly, without culture. So that batch effects would be minimized, each experiment stained and sorted samples in pairs, pairing one healthy donor with one patient. This sequence uses TRBV5-1 and TRBJ2-7, with TRBD2 tentatively as D gene (6 bases match). Sequencing input: stem cell memory CD4+ T cells from blood. The cell subset or site label of this sample denotes: stem cell-like memory CD4+ T cells. This clonotype was obtained from a man aged 30-40 years with type 1 diabetes. At the DNA level, the sequence is TGCGCCAGCAGCCAGATTAGCGGAGGGCCCTACGAGCAGTACTTC. Its amino acids are CASSQISGGPYEQYF.